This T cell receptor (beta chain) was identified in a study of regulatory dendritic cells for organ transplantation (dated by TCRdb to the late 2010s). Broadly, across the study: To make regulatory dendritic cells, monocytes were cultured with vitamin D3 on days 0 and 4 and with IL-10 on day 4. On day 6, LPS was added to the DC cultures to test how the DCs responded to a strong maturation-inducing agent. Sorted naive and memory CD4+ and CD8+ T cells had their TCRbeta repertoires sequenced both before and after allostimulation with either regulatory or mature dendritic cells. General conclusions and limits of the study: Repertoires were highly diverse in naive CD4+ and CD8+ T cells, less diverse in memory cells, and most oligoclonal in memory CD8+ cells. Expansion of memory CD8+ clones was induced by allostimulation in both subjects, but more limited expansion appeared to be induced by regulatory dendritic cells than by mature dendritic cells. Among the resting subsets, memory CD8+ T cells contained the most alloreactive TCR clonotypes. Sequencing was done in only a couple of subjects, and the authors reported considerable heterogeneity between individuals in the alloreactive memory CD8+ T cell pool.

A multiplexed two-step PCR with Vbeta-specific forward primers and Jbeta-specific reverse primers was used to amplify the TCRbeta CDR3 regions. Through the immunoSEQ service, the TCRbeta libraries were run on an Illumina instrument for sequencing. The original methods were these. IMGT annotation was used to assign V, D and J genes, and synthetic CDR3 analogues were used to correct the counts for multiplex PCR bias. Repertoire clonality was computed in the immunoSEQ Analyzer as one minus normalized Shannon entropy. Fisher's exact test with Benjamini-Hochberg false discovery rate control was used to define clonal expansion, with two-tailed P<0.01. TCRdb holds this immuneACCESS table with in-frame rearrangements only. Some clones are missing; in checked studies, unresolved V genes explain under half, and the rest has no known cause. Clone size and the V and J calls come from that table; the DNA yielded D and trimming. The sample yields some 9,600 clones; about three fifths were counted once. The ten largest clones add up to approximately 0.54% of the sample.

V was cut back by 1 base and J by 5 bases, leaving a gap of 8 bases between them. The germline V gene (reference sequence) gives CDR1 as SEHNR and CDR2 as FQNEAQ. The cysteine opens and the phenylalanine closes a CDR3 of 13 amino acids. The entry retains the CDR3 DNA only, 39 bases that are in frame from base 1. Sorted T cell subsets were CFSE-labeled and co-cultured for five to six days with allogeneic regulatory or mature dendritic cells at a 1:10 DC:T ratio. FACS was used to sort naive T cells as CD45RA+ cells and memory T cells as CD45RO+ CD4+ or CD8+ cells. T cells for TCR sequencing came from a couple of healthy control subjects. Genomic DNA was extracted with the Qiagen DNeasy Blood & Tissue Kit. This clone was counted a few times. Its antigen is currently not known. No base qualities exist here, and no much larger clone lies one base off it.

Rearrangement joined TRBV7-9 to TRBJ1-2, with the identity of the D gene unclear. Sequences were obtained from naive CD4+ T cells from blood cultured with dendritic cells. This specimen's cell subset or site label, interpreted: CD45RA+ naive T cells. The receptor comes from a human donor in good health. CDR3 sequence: CASSLGQNYGYTF. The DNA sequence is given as TGTGCCAGCAGCTTAGGGCAGAATTATGGCTACACCTTC. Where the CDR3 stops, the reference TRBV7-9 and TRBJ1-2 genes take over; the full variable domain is DTGVSQNPRHKITKRGQNVTFRCDPISEHNRLYWYRQTLGQGPEFLTYFQNEAQLEKSRLLSDRFSAERPKGSFSTLEIQRTEQGDSAMYLCASSLGQNYGYTFGSGTRLTVV.